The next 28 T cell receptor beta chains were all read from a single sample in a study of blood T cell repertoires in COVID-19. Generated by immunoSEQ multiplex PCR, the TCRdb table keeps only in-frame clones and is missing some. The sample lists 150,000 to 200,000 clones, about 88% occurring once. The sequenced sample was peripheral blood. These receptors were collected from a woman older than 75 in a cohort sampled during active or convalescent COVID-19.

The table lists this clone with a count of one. CDR3 amino acids: CASRQGGPAAYNEQFF. DNA for the CDR3: TGTGCCAGCAGACAGGGGGGGCCAGCCGCCTACAATGAGCAGTTCTTC. The V and J genes are TRBV11-2 and TRBJ2-1, with D tentatively TRBD1 (8 bases). Germline CDR1 and CDR2: SGHAT and FQNNGV. The ends were cut back, 6 bases at V and 2 bases at J, with 17 bases in the middle. The CDR3 length is 16 residues.

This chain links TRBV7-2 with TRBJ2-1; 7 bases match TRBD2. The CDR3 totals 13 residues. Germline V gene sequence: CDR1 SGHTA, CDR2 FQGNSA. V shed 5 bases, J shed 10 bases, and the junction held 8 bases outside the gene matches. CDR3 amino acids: CASSVLKRGEQFF. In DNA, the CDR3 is TGTGCCAGCAGCGTCTTAAAGCGGGGCGAGCAGTTCTTC. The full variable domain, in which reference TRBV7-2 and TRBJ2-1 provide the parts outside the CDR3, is GAGVSQSPSNKVTEKGKDVELRCDPISGHTALYWYRQSLGQGLEFLIYFQGNSAPDKSGLPSDRFSAERTGGSVSTLTIQRTQQEDSAVYLCASSVLKRGEQFFGPGTRLTVL.

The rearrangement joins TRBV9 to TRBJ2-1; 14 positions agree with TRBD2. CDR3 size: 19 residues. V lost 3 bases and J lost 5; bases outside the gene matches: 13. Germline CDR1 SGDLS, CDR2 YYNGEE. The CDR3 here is CASSEWTSGGRSLNNEQFF. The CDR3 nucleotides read TGTGCCAGCAGCGAGTGGACTAGCGGGGGGCGATCTTTGAACAATGAGCAGTTCTTC.

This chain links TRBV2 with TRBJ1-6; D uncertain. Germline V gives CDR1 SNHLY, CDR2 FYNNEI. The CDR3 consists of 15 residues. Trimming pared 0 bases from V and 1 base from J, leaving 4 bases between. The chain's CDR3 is CASSEAPSYNSPLHF. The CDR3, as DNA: TGTGCCAGCAGTGAAGCCCCTTCCTATAATTCACCCCTCCACTTT. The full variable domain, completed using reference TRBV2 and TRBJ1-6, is EPEVTQTPSHQVTQMGQEVILRCVPISNHLYFYWYRQILGQKVEFLVSFYNNEISEKSEIFDDQFSVERPDGSNFTLKIRSTKLEDSAMYFCASSEAPSYNSPLHFGNGTRLTVT.

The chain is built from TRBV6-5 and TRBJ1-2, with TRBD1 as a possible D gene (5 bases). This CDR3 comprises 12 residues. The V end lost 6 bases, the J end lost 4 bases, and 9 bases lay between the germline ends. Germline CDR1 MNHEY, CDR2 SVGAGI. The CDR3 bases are TGTGCCAGCAGGGGACTGATCTATGGCTACACCTTC. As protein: CASRGLIYGYTF.

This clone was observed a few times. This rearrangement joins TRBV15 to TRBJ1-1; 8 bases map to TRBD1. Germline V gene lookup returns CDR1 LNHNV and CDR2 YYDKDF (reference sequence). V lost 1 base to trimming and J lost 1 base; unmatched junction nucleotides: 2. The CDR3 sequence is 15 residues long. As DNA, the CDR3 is TGTGCCACCAGCAGAGGAGGGACAGGGAACACTGAAGCTTTCTTT. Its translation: CATSRGGTGNTEAFF.

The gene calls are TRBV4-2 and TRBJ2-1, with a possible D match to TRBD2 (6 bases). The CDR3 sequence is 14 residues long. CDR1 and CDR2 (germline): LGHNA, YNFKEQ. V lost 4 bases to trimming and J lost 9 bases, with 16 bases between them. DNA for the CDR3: TGTGCCAGCAGCCTAGAGACTAGTTCTGCTGAGCAGTTCTTC. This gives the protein CASSLETSSAEQFF.

CDR3 sequence (DNA): TGTGCCAGCAGCCGACATAACTATGGCTACACCTTC. Its protein is CASSRHNYGYTF. This chain connects TRBV12-3 or TRBV12-4 to TRBJ1-2; D remains ambiguous. Trimming pared 6 bases from V and 1 base from J, leaving 6 bases between. The CDR3 sequence is 12 residues long.

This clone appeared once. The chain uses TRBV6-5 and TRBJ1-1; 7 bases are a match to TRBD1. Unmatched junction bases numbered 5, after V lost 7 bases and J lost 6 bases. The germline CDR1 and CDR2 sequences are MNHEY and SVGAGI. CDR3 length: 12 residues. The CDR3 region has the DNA TGTGCCAGCACTAAGACAGGGTCTGAAGCTTTCTTT. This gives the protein CASTKTGSEAFF.

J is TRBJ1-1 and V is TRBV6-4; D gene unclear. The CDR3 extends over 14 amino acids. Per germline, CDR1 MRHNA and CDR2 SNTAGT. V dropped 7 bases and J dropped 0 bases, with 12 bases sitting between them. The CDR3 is CASTLGPMNTEAFF. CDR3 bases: TGTGCCAGCACCCTAGGTCCCATGAACACTGAAGCTTTCTTT.

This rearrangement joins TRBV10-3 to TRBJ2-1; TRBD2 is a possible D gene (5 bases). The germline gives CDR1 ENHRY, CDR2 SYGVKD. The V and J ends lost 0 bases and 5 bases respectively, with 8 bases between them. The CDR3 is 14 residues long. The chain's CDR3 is CAISESVGDNEQFF. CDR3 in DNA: TGTGCCATCAGTGAGTCTGTCGGGGACAATGAGCAGTTCTTC.

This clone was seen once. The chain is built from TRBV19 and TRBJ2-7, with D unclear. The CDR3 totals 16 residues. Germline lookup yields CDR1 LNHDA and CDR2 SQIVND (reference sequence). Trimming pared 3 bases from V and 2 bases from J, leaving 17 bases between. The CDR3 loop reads CASSMSDFGGAYEQYF. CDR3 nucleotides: TGTGCCAGTAGTATGTCTGACTTCGGTGGAGCCTACGAGCAGTACTTC.

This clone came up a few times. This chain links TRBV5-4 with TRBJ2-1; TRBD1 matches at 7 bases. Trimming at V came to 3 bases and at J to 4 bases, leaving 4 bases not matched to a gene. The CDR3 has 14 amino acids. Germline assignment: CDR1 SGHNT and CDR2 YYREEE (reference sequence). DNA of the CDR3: TGTGCCAGCAGCTCACCGGGACAGTACAATGAGCAGTTCTTC. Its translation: CASSSPGQYNEQFF.

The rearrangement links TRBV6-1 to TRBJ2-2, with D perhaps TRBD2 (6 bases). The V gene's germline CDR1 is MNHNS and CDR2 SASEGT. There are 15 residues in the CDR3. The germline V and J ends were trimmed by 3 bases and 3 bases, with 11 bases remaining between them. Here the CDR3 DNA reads TGTGCCAGCAGTGATGGAGGGACCCACACCGGGGAGCTGTTTTTT. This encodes CASSDGGTHTGELFF.

The CDR3: CASSFFSGGSSYNEQFF. In nucleotides, the CDR3 is TGTGCCAGCAGCTTTTTTAGCGGGGGGAGCTCCTACAATGAGCAGTTCTTC. The chain is built from TRBV5-5 and TRBJ2-1, with 10 positions matching TRBD2. CDR3 length equals 17 residues. With 2 bases clipped from V and 0 bases from J, the junction kept 5 bases outside the gene matches. CDR1 is SGHKS and CDR2 is YYEKEE in the germline V gene (reference sequence).

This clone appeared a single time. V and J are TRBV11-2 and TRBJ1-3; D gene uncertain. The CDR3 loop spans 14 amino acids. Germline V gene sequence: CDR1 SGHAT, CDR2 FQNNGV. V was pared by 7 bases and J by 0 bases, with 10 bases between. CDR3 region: CASTAVYSGNTIYF. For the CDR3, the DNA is TGTGCCAGCACCGCCGTCTACTCTGGAAACACCATATATTTT.

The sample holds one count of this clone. This CDR3 reads CASSLAGTSGIGADTQYF. For the CDR3, the DNA is TGCGCCAGCAGCTTGGCCGGGACTAGCGGGATTGGGGCAGATACGCAGTATTTT. The V call is TRBV5-1, the J call TRBJ2-3, with 13 bases lining up with TRBD2. The CDR3 has 18 amino acids. Germline V gene lookup returns CDR1 SGHRS and CDR2 YFSETQ. The junction had 8 bases not matched to a gene; V was cut back by 0 bases and J by 4 bases.

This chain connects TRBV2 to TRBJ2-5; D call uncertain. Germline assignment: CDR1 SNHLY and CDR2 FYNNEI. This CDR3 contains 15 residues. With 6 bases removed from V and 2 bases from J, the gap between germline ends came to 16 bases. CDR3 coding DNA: TGTGCCAGCAGGATTGACCTCGTACTACAAGAGACCCAGTACTTC. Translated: CASRIDLVLQETQYF.

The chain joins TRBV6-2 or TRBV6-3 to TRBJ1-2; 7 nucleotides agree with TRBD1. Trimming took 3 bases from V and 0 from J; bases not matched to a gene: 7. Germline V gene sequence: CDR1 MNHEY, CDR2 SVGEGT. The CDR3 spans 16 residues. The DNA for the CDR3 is TGTGCCAGCAGTTATTCCGGGACAGACGCTAACTATGGCTACACCTTC. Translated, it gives CASSYSGTDANYGYTF.

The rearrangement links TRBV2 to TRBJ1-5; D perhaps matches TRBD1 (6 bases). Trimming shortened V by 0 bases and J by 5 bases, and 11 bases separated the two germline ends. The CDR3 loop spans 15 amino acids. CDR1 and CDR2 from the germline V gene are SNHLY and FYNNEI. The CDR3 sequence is CASSEAQQGYQPQHF. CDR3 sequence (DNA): TGTGCCAGCAGTGAAGCGCAGCAGGGGTATCAGCCCCAGCATTTT.

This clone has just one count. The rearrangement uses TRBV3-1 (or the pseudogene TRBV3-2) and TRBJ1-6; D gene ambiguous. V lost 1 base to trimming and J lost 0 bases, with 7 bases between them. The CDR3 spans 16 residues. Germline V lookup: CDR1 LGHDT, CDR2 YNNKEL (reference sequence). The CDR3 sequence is CASSQVSSSYNSPLHF. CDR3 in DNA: TGTGCCAGCAGCCAAGTATCCAGCTCCTATAATTCACCCCTCCACTTT.

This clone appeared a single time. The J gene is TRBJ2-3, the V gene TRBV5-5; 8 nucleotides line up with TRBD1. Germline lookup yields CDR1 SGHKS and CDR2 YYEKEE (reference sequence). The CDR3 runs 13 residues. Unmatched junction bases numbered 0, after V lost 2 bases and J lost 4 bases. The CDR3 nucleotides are TGTGCCAGCAGCTTACAGGGGGCAGATACGCAGTATTTT. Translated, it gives CASSLQGADTQYF.

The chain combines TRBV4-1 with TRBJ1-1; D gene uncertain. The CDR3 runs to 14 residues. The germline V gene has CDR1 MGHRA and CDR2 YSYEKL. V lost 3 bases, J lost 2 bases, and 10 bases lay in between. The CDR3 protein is CASSHGRENTEAFF. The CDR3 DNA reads TGCGCCAGCAGCCACGGACGGGAAAACACTGAAGCTTTCTTT.

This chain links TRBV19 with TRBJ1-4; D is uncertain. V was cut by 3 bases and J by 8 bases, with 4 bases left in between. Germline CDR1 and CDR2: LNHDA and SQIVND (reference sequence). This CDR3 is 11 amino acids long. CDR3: CASSMEEKLFF. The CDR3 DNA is TGTGCCAGTAGTATGGAGGAAAAACTGTTTTTT.

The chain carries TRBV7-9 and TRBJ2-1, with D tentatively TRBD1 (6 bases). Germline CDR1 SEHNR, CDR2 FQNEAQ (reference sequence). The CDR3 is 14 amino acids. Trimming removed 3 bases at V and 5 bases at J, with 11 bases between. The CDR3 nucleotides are TGTGCCAGCAGCTTCTCGGACAGAGACAATGAGCAGTTCTTC. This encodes CASSFSDRDNEQFF.

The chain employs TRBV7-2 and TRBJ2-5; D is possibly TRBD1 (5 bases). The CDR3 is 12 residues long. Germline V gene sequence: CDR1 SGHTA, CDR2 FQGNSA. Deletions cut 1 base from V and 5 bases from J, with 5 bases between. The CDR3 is CASSLDRETQYF. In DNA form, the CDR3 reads TGTGCCAGCAGCTTAGACAGGGAGACCCAGTACTTC.

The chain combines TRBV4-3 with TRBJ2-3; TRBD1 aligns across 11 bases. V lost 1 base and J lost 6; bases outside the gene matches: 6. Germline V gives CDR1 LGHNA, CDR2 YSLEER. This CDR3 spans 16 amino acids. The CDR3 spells CASSQAGQGATDTQYF. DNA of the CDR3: TGCGCCAGCAGCCAAGCCGGACAGGGGGCGACGGATACGCAGTATTTT.

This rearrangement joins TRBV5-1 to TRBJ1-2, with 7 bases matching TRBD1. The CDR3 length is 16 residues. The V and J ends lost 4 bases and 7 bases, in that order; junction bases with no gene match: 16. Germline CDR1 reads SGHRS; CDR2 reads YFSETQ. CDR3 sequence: CASSLYRTGPSSGYTF. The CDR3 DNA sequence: TGCGCCAGCAGCCTATACCGGACAGGACCATCTAGTGGCTACACCTTC. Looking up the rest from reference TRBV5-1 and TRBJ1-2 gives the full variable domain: KAGVTQTPRYLIKTRGQQVTLSCSPISGHRSVSWYQQTPGQGLQFLFEYFSETQRNKGNFPGRFSGRQFSNSRSEMNVSTLELGDSALYLCASSLYRTGPSSGYTFGSGTRLTVV.